The 4 T cell receptor beta chains presented below share a single source sample, sequenced in a study of blood T cells in healthy people across ages. Primers used in a second PCR of about 7 to 12 cycles were a sample-barcoded 5' primer and a J-beta primer mix. Using its own MiXCR run on the 5' RACE reads, TCRdb lists one record per CDR3 protein. The sample has around 990,000 distinct CDR3 sequences, more than 30% seen once. Input material: blood. The receptors originated from a man younger than 35 in good health.

This clonotype was picked up a small number of times. V usage is TRBV4-3 and J usage is TRBJ1-1; D may be TRBD1 (5 bases). CDR1 and CDR2 from the germline V gene are LGHNA and YSLEER. The CDR3 totals 15 residues. Trimming took 0 bases from V and 5 from J, leaving 13 bases between them. CDR3 nucleotide sequence: TGCGCCAGCAGCCAAGATCCCCAGGGTAGGACTGAAGCTTTCTTT. It specifies CASSQDPQGRTEAFF.

This chain joins TRBV20-1 and TRBJ2-1, with 10 bases lining up with TRBD1. V lost 3 bases to trimming and J lost 9 bases; unmatched junction nucleotides: 8. Germline CDR1 reads DFQATT; CDR2 reads SNEGSKA (reference sequence). CDR3 length: 14 residues. The CDR3 protein is CSARGDRGEGEQFF. DNA of the CDR3: TGCAGTGCTAGGGGGGACAGGGGAGAGGGTGAGCAGTTCTTC.

The genes are TRBV11-2 and TRBJ2-2, with D maybe TRBD1 (6 bases). Germline values: CDR1 SGHAT, CDR2 FQNNGV. V lost 4 bases, J lost 0 bases, and 9 bases lay in between. The CDR3 consists of 15 residues. CDR3: CASSSYRANTGELFF. DNA of the CDR3: TGTGCCAGCAGCTCCTACAGGGCGAACACCGGGGAGCTGTTTTTT.

The V gene is TRBV3-1, the J gene TRBJ1-5; D is unclear. The germline V and J ends were trimmed by 1 base and 10 bases, with 17 bases remaining between them. CDR3 length equals 15 residues. CDR1 and CDR2 from the germline V gene are LGHDT and YNNKEL (reference sequence). The CDR3 nucleotides read TGTGCCAGCAGCCAAGGTTCAACGCGGGGTAGACCCCAGCATTTT. It codes for CASSQGSTRGRPQHF.